These T cell receptor beta chains were read from a single sample in a study of cytotoxic CD8 clonotypes in ibrutinib-treated CLL. TCRdb keeps only in-frame clones here, not all; method: immunoSEQ multiplex PCR. The sample has 200,000 to 250,000 clones; approximately 70% are singletons. The input for sequencing was PBMCs, taken after 12 months of ibrutinib treatment. The receptors come from a human donor with chronic lymphocytic leukemia. Both conserved end residues are part of each CDR3. A D gene is named only where the DNA matches it firmly. Clone size is shown for a subset of rows, as once, few, many or a class of expanded clone.

D	V	J	size	CDR3	DNA
-	TRBV11-2	TRBJ1-1	-	CASSSHMNTEAFF	TGTGCCAGCAGCTCCCACATGAACACTGAAGCTTTCTTT
-	TRBV7-9	TRBJ2-1	once	CASSYRPRGASNEQFF	TGTGCCAGCAGCTATAGACCCAGGGGAGCAAGCAATGAGCAGTTCTTC
TRBD1	TRBV18	TRBJ2-2	-	CASSPPGQPLNTGELFF	TGTGCCAGCTCACCACCGGGACAGCCCTTAAACACCGGGGAGCTGTTTTTT
-	TRBV7-3	TRBJ2-3	few	CASSSLGIGLDTQYF	TGTGCCAGCAGCTCCCTCGGGATTGGGCTAGATACGCAGTATTTT
-	TRBV27	TRBJ1-5	-	CASSSGGGNQPQHF	TGTGCCAGCAGTTCCGGGGGGGGGAACCAGCCCCAGCATTTT
-	TRBV6-5	TRBJ1-5	-	CASSQRGNNQPQHF	TGTGCCAGCAGCCAACGGGGAAACAATCAGCCCCAGCATTTT
-	TRBV4-2	TRBJ2-1	-	CASSQEVVGGGGYNEQFF	TGTGCCAGCAGCCAAGAAGTTGTTGGAGGGGGAGGATACAATGAGCAGTTCTTC
-	TRBV18	TRBJ1-2	few	CASSPNQGYGYTF	TGTGCCAGCTCACCAAACCAGGGGTATGGCTACACCTTC
-	TRBV30	TRBJ2-7	few	CAWSVLQGYEQYF	TGTGCCTGGAGTGTACTTCAGGGATACGAGCAGTACTTC
-	TRBV6-4	TRBJ2-3	few	CATSDPYAWGLTDTQYF	TGTGCCACCAGTGACCCGTATGCTTGGGGGCTCACAGATACGCAGTATTTT
-	TRBV7-2	TRBJ2-5	once	CASTRQGGETQYF	TGTGCCAGCACCAGACAGGGAGGGGAGACCCAGTACTTC
TRBD1	TRBV30	TRBJ1-1	-	CAWSRDRAAEAFF	TGTGCCTGGAGTAGGGACAGGGCAGCTGAAGCTTTCTTT
-	TRBV19	TRBJ1-2	once	CASRDWGYTF	TGTGCCAGTAGGGATTGGGGCTACACCTTC
-	TRBV30	TRBJ1-2	many	CACWARQSGYTF	TGTGCCTGCTGGGCCAGGCAAAGTGGCTACACCTTC
-	TRBV9	TRBJ2-7	-	CASSSRTGNEQYF	TGTGCCAGCAGCTCCCGGACTGGGAACGAGCAGTACTTC
TRBD1	TRBV14	TRBJ1-5	-	CPRTGDSNQPQHF	TGCCCGCGGACAGGGGATAGCAATCAGCCCCAGCATTTT
-	TRBV5-1	TRBJ1-4	-	CASSPRTNEKLFF	TGCGCCAGCAGCCCGAGGACTAATGAAAAACTGTTTTTT
-	TRBV28	TRBJ2-7	few	CASSLIGGTEYEQYF	TGTGCCAGCAGTTTAATAGGCGGAACGGAATACGAGCAGTACTTC
-	TRBV6-6	TRBJ1-5	once	CASRERAPNQPQHF	TGTGCCAGCAGAGAGAGGGCCCCCAATCAGCCCCAGCATTTT
-	TRBV4-1	TRBJ1-1	once	CASSQDEAEAFF	TGCGCCAGCAGCCAAGACGAGGCCGAAGCTTTCTTT
TRBD2	TRBV11-2	TRBJ2-5	-	CASSPPPGTSGTWGETQYF	TGTGCCAGCAGCCCACCCCCCGGGACTAGCGGAACGTGGGGGGAGACCCAGTACTTC
TRBD2	TRBV10-3	TRBJ2-1	-	CAISGSGSSYNEQFF	TGTGCCATCAGTGGTAGCGGGAGCTCCTACAATGAGCAGTTCTTC
TRBD1	TRBV19	TRBJ2-4	-	CASSPGTGDLLAKNIQYF	TGTGCCAGTAGTCCTGGGACAGGGGATCTATTAGCCAAAAACATTCAGTACTTC
-	TRBV4-2	TRBJ2-3	-	CASSQVRAGVADTQYF	TGTGCCAGCAGCCAAGTTCGGGCAGGGGTGGCAGATACGCAGTATTTT
TRBD2	TRBV5-4	TRBJ2-6	-	CASSSGGSSGANVLTF	TGTGCCAGCAGCTCGGGGGGGAGCTCTGGGGCCAACGTCCTGACTTTC
-	TRBV5-1	TRBJ2-7	-	CASSLAGKGTYEQYF	TGCGCCAGCAGCTTGGCCGGCAAAGGGACCTACGAGCAGTACTTC
TRBD2	TRBV28	TRBJ2-2	-	CASKSGGTGELFF	TGTGCCAGCAAGTCGGGGGGCACCGGGGAGCTGTTTTTT
-	TRBV5-1	TRBJ1-1	few	CASSFSPRATTEAFF	TGCGCCAGCAGCTTTTCTCCCCGGGCGACCACTGAAGCTTTCTTT
TRBD1	TRBV14	TRBJ2-1	-	CASSQQEGAQGASHYYNEQFF	TGTGCCAGCAGCCAACAAGAGGGGGCCCAGGGGGCTTCACACTACTACAATGAGCAGTTCTTC
TRBD1	TRBV28	TRBJ1-5	once	CASSFGGQGVNQPQHF	TGTGCCAGCAGTTTTGGCGGACAGGGCGTCAATCAGCCCCAGCATTTT
-	TRBV25-1	TRBJ2-7	few	CASRAERPIYEQYF	TGTGCCAGCAGGGCGGAACGGCCCATCTACGAGCAGTACTTC
TRBD1	TRBV5-1	TRBJ2-2	-	CASSWGQGRTGELFF	TGCGCCAGCAGCTGGGGACAGGGTAGGACCGGGGAGCTGTTTTTT
-	TRBV30	TRBJ1-1	-	CAWSLTGGNTEAFF	TGTGCCTGGAGCCTAACCGGGGGGAACACTGAAGCTTTCTTT
-	TRBV6-5	TRBJ1-4	-	CASGLWGREKLFF	TGTGCCAGCGGCCTTTGGGGCCGTGAAAAACTGTTTTTT
TRBD2	TRBV19	TRBJ2-5	once	CASSKAAGVLQETQYF	TGTGCCAGTAGTAAGGCGGCGGGAGTGTTACAAGAGACCCAGTACTTC